Sequencing of this T cell receptor (beta chain) was carried out in a study of T cells after yellow fever vaccination. The wider study: CD3, CD45RA, CCR7 and CD95 staining defined sorted EM, EMRA, CM and Tscm cells. Study outcomes and limitations: The secondary response was weaker, and its peak arrived faster, on day 5 versus 15. For sorted memory subsets on day 0, almost all vaccine-responding clonotypes were undetectable. The CD4 compartment and the CD8 compartment contained a small share of clonotypes in common.

The V gene end was trimmed by 2 bases and the J gene end by 5 bases; junction bases not matched to a gene: 5. CDR1 is WSHSY and CDR2 is SAAADI in the germline V gene. CDR3 length: 14 amino acids. Ten or more counts support this clonotype. A single record per CDR3 protein comes from TCRdb applying MiXCR to the 5' RACE reads. The table shows 10,000 to 11,000 distinct CDR3 sequences, with under 5.5% occurring only once. V and J are TRBV10-2 and TRBJ2-5, with TRBD1 identical over 7 bases. Specimen: PBMCs, either bulk or a sorted T-cell subset (CD4+, CD8+, memory, or dextramer-sorted; not recorded which), collected approximately 16 days after the first yellow fever vaccination. This clonotype was obtained from a man younger than 30 who received the YFV17D yellow fever vaccine. CDR3 amino acids: CASSEGGRGETQYF. Written as DNA, the CDR3 is TGCGCCAGCAGTGAGGGCGGCAGGGGGGAGACCCAGTACTTC.